This TCR beta chain was identified during a study of shared clonotypes between healthy human individuals. About the study: Aged between 18 and 49, the donors were a couple of women and three men.

Ten immunoSEQ deep assay plates were used to sequence unsorted PBMC DNA. TCRdb's copy holds only in-frame clones and misses some; the assay was immunoSEQ multiplex PCR. The sample includes some 510,000 clones, 79% seen only once; the top ten take 10% to 15%. The healthy adult donors were HIV-negative and reported no recent acute infections or vaccinations. The V gene end was trimmed by 5 bases and the J gene end by 6 bases; junction bases not matched to a gene: 8. Germline V gene data show CDR1 as SEHNR and CDR2 as FQNEAQ (reference sequence). The CDR3 sequence is 14 residues long. Sequencing used PBMCs. This TCR came from a woman between 35 and 50 years old in good health. Some clones in this sample may be carry-over from other donors' samples. The rearrangement joins TRBV7-9 to TRBJ2-7; TRBD1 matches 9 bases. The CDR3 DNA sequence: TGTGCCAGCAGCAGACTTGGGACAGGGAGCGAGCAGTACTTC. Its translation is CASSRLGTGSEQYF.